This T cell receptor (beta chain) was obtained from a study of response to subunit inactivated influenza vaccine. This clonotype was detected a few times. The antigen is undetermined. The study's findings and limits: T cells newly recruited by each seasonal influenza vaccination are few, the authors suggested.

TCRdb re-derived calls from the RT-PCR reads in MiXCR, one entry per CDR3 protein. Of 500,000 or so distinct CDR3 sequences in the sample, about 17% are singletons; the top ten hold roughly 3.1%. V gave up 4 bases and J gave up 5 bases, with 10 bases separating them. The CDR3 is 13 amino acids. CDR1 is SGHTA and CDR2 is FQGNSA in the germline V gene. The sequence derives from a man between 50 and 69 years old who received an inactivated influenza vaccine. The rearrangement joins TRBV7-2 to TRBJ2-3; maybe TRBD2 (6 bases). The specimen was CD4+ T cells sorted from PBMCs, collected about 23 months after vaccination. The CDR3 here is CASSSRGRDTQYF. CDR3 sequence (DNA): TGTGCCAGCAGCTCTCGGGGGAGAGATACGCAGTATTTT.